The entry below describes one T cell receptor beta chain. Its antigen is undetermined. This sample was taken from a study of identical twins. CDR1 is MGHRA and CDR2 is YSYEKL in the germline V gene. This CDR3 contains 15 residues. Study results and caveats: Diverse VJ usage suggested most zero-insertion clonotypes were not invariant T cells.

Unique molecular identifiers were present on cDNA, and template switching added a universal primer site. TCRdb recomputed calls from the 5' RACE reads with MiXCR, one row per CDR3 protein. Among about 1.7 million distinct CDR3 sequences listed, 25% to 35% were seen once. This clonotype originated in a newborn girl in good health. Input material: cord blood. The rearrangement links TRBV4-1 to TRBJ2-7; 12 nucleotides align to TRBD2. With the DNA end fitting TRBJ2-5 better, the J assignment may be wrong. CDR3 nucleotide sequence: TGCGCCAGCAGCCAGATACTAGCGGGGGGAAAGACCCAGTACTTC. As protein: CASSQILAGGKTQYF.